This T cell receptor (beta chain) was identified during a study of blood T cell repertoires in COVID-19. Across the study: T cells, B-cell-depleted T cells, or PBMCs supplied cDNA or gDNA.

Per the germline V gene, CDR1 is MDHEN and CDR2 is SYDVKM. The V segment lost 6 bases and the J segment 2 bases; nucleotides outside the gene matches: 4. This CDR3 comprises 14 residues. Clones were sequenced by immunoSEQ multiplex PCR, and TCRdb holds only the in-frame ones, with some missing. The sample lists 150,000 to 200,000 clones; over 80% were seen once. About this clone itself: This may stem from a read error, because a much larger clone lies one nucleotide away. Other nucleotide sequences in the sample specify the same CDR3.

The chain combines TRBV28 with TRBJ1-5, with 7 bases fitting TRBD1. Sequenced material: PBMCs or T cells enriched from blood (not recorded which). This TCR came from a man aged 70 or older who had been exposed to COVID-19. The CDR3 nucleotides are TGTGCCAGCAGGCTCACAGGGGGCAATCAGCCCCAGCATTTT. Its protein product is CASRLTGGNQPQHF.